This T cell receptor (beta chain) was profiled in a study of CD8+CD57+ T cells in acquired aplastic anemia (dated by TCRdb to 2016 to 2018). The study in broad terms: On average, sorted CD4+ and CD8+ cells yielded 3.2 ug of extracted DNA, with a range of about 0.19 to 30 ug. Healthy donor samples averaged approximately 10 million reads for CD4+ and under 14 million for CD8+ cells.

Findings and caveats that apply to the study as a whole: Between patients and healthy controls, no significant difference in CD8+ Simpson's diversity was found (P=0.060). Roughly 30 CD8+ CDR3 sequences were found to be shared between patients and controls, but these sequences appeared to be highly expressed in patients and within the immunodominant clones of the patients.

Profiling of TCR beta VDJ combinations and CDR3 sequences used genomic DNA as the template. An Illumina HiSeq 2000 was used for TCR repertoire sequencing. Per the source publication's procedure: TRBV/TRBJ rearrangement plots, CDR3 size and DJ length profiles, and Simpson's diversity index were used to evaluate the repertoires. The most abundant DNA sequence in the deep sequencing data was taken as the immunodominant clone. CDR3 amino acid sequences were screened for sharing across subjects and were compared with published repertoires and the VDJdb database. TCRdb applied fastp at Q25 and MiXCR to the public reads, then kept only in-frame beta chains. Rows matching on CDR3 protein sequence are summarized as one entry with the most common DNA and genes. The V and J calls and clone size come from TCRdb's table, not from the authors' own analysis. A total of some 120,000 distinct CDR3 sequences appear in this sample, around 50% of them only once. The top ten hold 2.5% of the sample.

The CDR3 goes from the cysteine to the phenylalanine over 14 residues. Only the CDR3 DNA is retained, 42 bases long and in frame from the first base. A distance of 10 bases separates the germline ends of V and J, which lose 4 bases and 0 bases respectively. The germline V gene (reference sequence) provides CDR1 SEHNR and CDR2 FQNEAQ. Only a few counts were recorded for this clonotype. This clone's antigen is unknown. A much larger clone is a single base away; this may be a read error. The study deep-sequenced TCR repertoires of sorted CD4+ and CD8+ blood T cells from severe aplastic anemia patients and healthy subjects. Ficoll-Paque density gradient centrifugation was used to isolate peripheral blood mononuclear cells. Before DNA was extracted, CD4+ and CD8+ T cells were sorted using either FACS or magnetic beads.

The receptor's source is a human donor in good health, serving as a control. The V and J segments used are TRBV7-9 and TRBJ2-7; TRBD2 is perhaps the D gene, given 6 matching bases. The specimen sequenced was sorted CD4+, CD8+, or CD8+CD57+ T cells (not recorded which) from PBMCs. CDR3 reads: CASSSMGGSYEQYF. The DNA sequence is given as TGTGCCAGCAGCTCTATGGGGGGCTCCTACGAGCAGTACTTC.